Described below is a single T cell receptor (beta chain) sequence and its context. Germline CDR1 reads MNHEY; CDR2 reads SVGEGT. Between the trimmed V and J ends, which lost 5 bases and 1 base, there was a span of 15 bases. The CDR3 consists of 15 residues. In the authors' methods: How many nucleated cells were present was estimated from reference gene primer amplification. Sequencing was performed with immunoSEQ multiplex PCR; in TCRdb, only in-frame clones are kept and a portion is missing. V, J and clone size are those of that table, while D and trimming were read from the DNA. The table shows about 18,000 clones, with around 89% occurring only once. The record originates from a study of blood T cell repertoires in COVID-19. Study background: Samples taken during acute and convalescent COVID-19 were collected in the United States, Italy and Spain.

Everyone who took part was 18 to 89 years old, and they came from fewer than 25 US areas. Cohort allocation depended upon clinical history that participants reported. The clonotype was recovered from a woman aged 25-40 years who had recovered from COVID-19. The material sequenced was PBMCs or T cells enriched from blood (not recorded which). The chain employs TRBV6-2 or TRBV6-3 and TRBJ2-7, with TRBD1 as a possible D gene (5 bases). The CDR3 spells CASSGRQGESYEQYF. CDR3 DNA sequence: TGTGCCAGCAGTGGCCGGCAGGGTGAGTCCTACGAGCAGTACTTC.